This T cell receptor beta chain was observed in a study of graft-versus-host responses after intestinal transplantation. Study-wide background: Recipients got multivisceral, liver-intestinal, or isolated intestinal transplants. Among the recipients, all got anti-thymocyte globulin induction and then tacrolimus and steroids for approximately 3 years.

Regarding this clone: Its specificity is not known.

Germline loops: CDR1 SGHNT, CDR2 YYREEE (reference sequence). The CDR3 runs to 14 residues. J gave up 6 bases and V 4 bases, and 0 bases lay outside the gene matches. Study-level results: Recipient-marrow GvH clones were detected, some having first appeared in ileum or blood.

Profiling relied on immunoSEQ multiplex PCR, and the TCRdb table lists in-frame clones only, not all of them. The data hold about 120,000 clones, with roughly 91% observed a single time. The sample in question was unstimulated CD4+ T cells sorted from spleen or lymph node cells, obtained before intestinal transplant. The J gene is TRBJ2-3, the V gene TRBV5-4; 15 bases fit TRBD2. This TCR came from a human donor who received an intestinal transplant. For the CDR3, the DNA is TGTGCCAGCAGCGGGACTAGCGGGGGGGATACGCAGTATTTT. It yields the protein CASSGTSGGDTQYF.